This T cell receptor beta chain was retrieved from a study of patients and donors after allogeneic stem cell transplantation. J gave up 4 bases and V 2 bases, and 9 bases lay outside the gene matches. The CDR3 contains 16 residues. The germline gives CDR1 SEHNR, CDR2 FQNEAQ (reference sequence). Using its own MiXCR run on the RT-PCR reads, TCRdb lists one record per CDR3 protein. This table has more than 150,000 distinct CDR3 sequences, about 24% appearing once. Sequences were obtained from blood, either unsorted or a sorted T cell fraction (not recorded which). This TCR derives from a human donor who was either an allogeneic HSCT recipient or a stem cell or donor lymphocyte infusion donor (not recorded which). It is not recorded whose cells these are; they may come from a transplant donor. This chain uses TRBV7-9 with TRBJ2-5; the match to TRBD2 covers 8 bases. CDR3 protein: CASSLHPAGVSETQYF. CDR3 bases: TGTGCCAGCAGCTTACACCCAGCGGGGGTGTCAGAGACCCAGTACTTC. Looking up the rest from reference TRBV7-9 and TRBJ2-5 gives the full variable domain: DTGVSQNPRHKITKRGQNVTFRCDPISEHNRLYWYRQTLGQGPEFLTYFQNEAQLEKSRLLSDRFSAERPKGSFSTLEIQRTEQGDSAMYLCASSLHPAGVSETQYFGPGTRLLVL.